This is a list of T cell receptor beta chains from one sample in a study of cytomegalovirus exposure and HLA in healthy donors. Sequencing used immunoSEQ multiplex PCR; TCRdb keeps in-frame clones, though not all of them. The sample shows some 170,000 clones, roughly 79% of them seen only once. The sequenced material came from PBMCs. The receptor source for this set is a woman younger than 35 in good health and CMV-seropositive. The CDR3 runs from the conserved cysteine through the conserved F or W. Fields, in order: D gene, J gene, V gene, CDR3 protein, CDR3 DNA. D genes are given only for firm matches.

TRBD2	TRBJ2-1	TRBV13	CASSPSGAGGTNEQFF	TGTGCCAGCAGCCCGAGTGGAGCGGGGGGCACCAATGAGCAGTTCTTC
.	TRBJ2-1	TRBV18	CASSLGRGEQFF	TGTGCCAGCTCGCTGGGTAGGGGTGAGCAGTTCTTC
TRBD2	TRBJ2-7	TRBV6-5	CASIGRTSGTYEQYF	TGTGCCAGCATCGGGAGGACTAGCGGTACCTACGAGCAGTACTTC
.	TRBJ1-2	TRBV19	CASRAGGTYGYTF	TGTGCCAGTAGGGCCGGGGGAACCTATGGCTACACCTTC
.	TRBJ2-5	TRBV7-6	CASSRVGIGETQYF	TGTGCCAGCAGCCGTGTTGGCATCGGGGAGACCCAGTACTTC
TRBD2	TRBJ2-1	TRBV19	CASSIGGGTYNEQFF	TGTGCCAGTAGTATAGGCGGGGGGACCTACAATGAGCAGTTCTTC
.	TRBJ2-1	TRBV7-2	CASSWTSYNEQFF	TGTGCCAGCAGCTGGACATCATACAATGAGCAGTTCTTC
.	TRBJ2-7	TRBV28	CASSYGTLLYEQYF	TGTGCCAGCAGTTACGGGACTTTGTTGTACGAGCAGTACTTC
TRBD1	TRBJ2-7	TRBV18	CASSPGVGQGSYEQYF	TGTGCCAGCTCACCGGGAGTGGGACAGGGTTCTTACGAGCAGTACTTC
.	TRBJ1-5	TRBV5-1	CASSLGTEGAQHF	TGCGCCAGCAGCTTGGGAACTGAAGGGGCCCAGCATTTT
TRBD1	TRBJ1-1	TRBV9	CASSPWTGVDVGTEAFF	TGTGCCAGCAGCCCCTGGACAGGGGTAGACGTAGGAACTGAAGCTTTCTTT
.	TRBJ2-1	TRBV7-9	CASSSPRASSYNEQFF	TGTGCCAGCAGCTCCCCGCGGGCCAGCTCCTACAATGAGCAGTTCTTC
.	TRBJ1-2	TRBV6-5	CASSRPWDTVYGYTF	TGTGCCAGCAGTCGACCTTGGGACACCGTCTATGGCTACACCTTC
TRBD1	TRBJ2-3	TRBV9	CASSLTQGAPTDTQYF	TGTGCCAGCAGCCTCACACAGGGGGCCCCCACAGATACGCAGTATTTT
TRBD2	TRBJ2-5	TRBV9	CASSVAGGGETQYF	TGTGCCAGCAGCGTAGCGGGAGGAGGCGAGACCCAGTACTTC
TRBD1	TRBJ1-1	TRBV7-2	CASSNRGYTEAFF	TGTGCCAGCAGCAACAGGGGATACACTGAAGCTTTCTTT
.	TRBJ2-5	TRBV30	CAWIAAQETQYF	TGTGCCTGGATAGCGGCGCAAGAGACCCAGTACTTC
TRBD1	TRBJ2-7	TRBV13	CASSTLTGGYEQYF	TGTGCCAGCAGCACTCTGACAGGGGGGTACGAGCAGTACTTC